This TCR beta chain came from a study of cytomegalovirus exposure and HLA in healthy donors. This PCR relied on a set of 60 Vbeta primers and 13 Jbeta primers. Method: immunoSEQ multiplex PCR; TCRdb's copy keeps in-frame clones and lacks some. The sample lists 150,000 to 250,000 clones, around 81% seen once, with approximately 2% in the top ten. Input material: PBMCs. The TCR was taken from a man in his thirties or forties in good health and CMV-seronegative.

The CDR3 reads CASSSSGVVMGRHNEQFF. CDR3 sequence (DNA): TGTGCCAGCAGCTCTAGCGGGGTGGTAATGGGGCGACACAATGAGCAGTTCTTC. The rearrangement links TRBV7-9 to TRBJ2-1, with 9 bases aligning to TRBD2. CDR1 is SEHNR, CDR2 FQNEAQ, per germline (reference sequence). J lost 5 bases, V lost 4 bases, and 15 bases had no gene match. The CDR3 contains 18 residues.